Sequencing of this T cell receptor beta chain was carried out in a study of control samples from healthy donors and cancer patients. The data were produced by immunoSEQ multiplex PCR, yet TCRdb's version contains in-frame clones alone and is incomplete. This sample has some 110,000 clones, with over 85% found just once. This CDR3 contains 11 residues. Germline loops: CDR1 MDHEN, CDR2 SYDVKM. With 5 bases removed from V and 8 bases from J, the gap between germline ends came to 9 bases. The sequencing input was blood. The chain uses TRBV28 and TRBJ2-5; perhaps TRBD1 as D (6 bases). The source is a man in his thirties or forties in good health. The CDR3 DNA reads as TGTGCCAGCAGTCGGGACAAAACCCAGTACTTC. This codes for CASSRDKTQYF.